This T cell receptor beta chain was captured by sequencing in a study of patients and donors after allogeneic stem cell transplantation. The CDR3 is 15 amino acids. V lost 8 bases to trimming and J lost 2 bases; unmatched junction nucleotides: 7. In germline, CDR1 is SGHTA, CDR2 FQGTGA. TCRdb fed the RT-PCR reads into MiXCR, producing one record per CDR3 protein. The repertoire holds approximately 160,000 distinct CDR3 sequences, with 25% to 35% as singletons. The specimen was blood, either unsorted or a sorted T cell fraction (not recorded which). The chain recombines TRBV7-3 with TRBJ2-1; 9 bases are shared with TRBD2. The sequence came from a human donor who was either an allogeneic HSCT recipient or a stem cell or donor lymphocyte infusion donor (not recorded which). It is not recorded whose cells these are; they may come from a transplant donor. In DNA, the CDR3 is TGTGCCAGCCAACAGGCGGGAGGGGCCTACAATGAGCAGTTCTTC. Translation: CASQQAGGAYNEQFF.